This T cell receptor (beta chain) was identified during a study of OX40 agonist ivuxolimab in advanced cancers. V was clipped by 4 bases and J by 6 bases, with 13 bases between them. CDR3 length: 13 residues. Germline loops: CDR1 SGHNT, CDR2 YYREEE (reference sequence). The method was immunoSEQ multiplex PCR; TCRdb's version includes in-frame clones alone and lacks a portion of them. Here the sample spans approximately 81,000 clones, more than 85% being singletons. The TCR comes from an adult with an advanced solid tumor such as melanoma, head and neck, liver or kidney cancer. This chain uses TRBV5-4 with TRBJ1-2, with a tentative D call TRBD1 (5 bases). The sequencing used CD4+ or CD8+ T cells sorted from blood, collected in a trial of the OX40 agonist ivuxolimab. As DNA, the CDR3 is TGTGCCAGCAGCCTCCAGGGATACGATGGCTACACCTTC. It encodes CASSLQGYDGYTF.